The 19 T cell receptor beta chains given below trace back to one sample, sequenced in a study of shared clonotypes between healthy human individuals. TCRdb's copy holds only in-frame clones and misses some; the assay was immunoSEQ multiplex PCR. Seen here are millions of clones, approximately 90% observed once, and the top ten hold under 0.15%. The sequenced material came from naive CD4+ T cells sorted from blood. Specified subset: CD45RA+ positively selected. The receptors shown here come from a man between 18 and 29 years old in good health.

The V and J genes are TRBV6-6 and TRBJ2-7, with D perhaps matching TRBD1 (5 bases). V was pared by 5 bases and J by 2 bases, with 10 bases between. This CDR3 is built from 13 residues. Per the germline V gene, CDR1 is MNHNY and CDR2 is SVGAGI (reference sequence). The CDR3 nucleotides read TGTGCCAGCAGTCGACAGCACCCCTACGAGCAGTACTTC. Translation: CASSRQHPYEQYF.

The V call is TRBV5-1, the J call TRBJ2-1, with 10 bases that match TRBD2. With 4 bases clipped from V and 7 bases from J, the junction kept 5 bases outside the gene matches. Per the germline V gene, CDR1 is SGHRS and CDR2 is YFSETQ. The CDR3 totals 14 residues. The CDR3 sequence: CASSTAGGGNEQFF. As DNA, the CDR3 is TGCGCCAGCAGCACAGCGGGAGGGGGGAATGAGCAGTTCTTC. Full variable domain (missing parts from reference TRBV5-1 and TRBJ2-1): KAGVTQTPRYLIKTRGQQVTLSCSPISGHRSVSWYQQTPGQGLQFLFEYFSETQRNKGNFPGRFSGRQFSNSRSEMNVSTLELGDSALYLCASSTAGGGNEQFFGPGTRLTVL.

The chain joins TRBV28 to TRBJ1-3, with 7 bases matching TRBD1. The trim removed 5 bases at V and 9 bases at J, leaving 13 bases unmatched. The CDR3 is 15 amino acids. Germline V gene data show CDR1 as MDHEN and CDR2 as SYDVKM. The CDR3 here is CASSPTGETFGTIYF. The CDR3 nucleotides read TGTGCCAGCAGTCCAACAGGGGAGACTTTTGGCACCATATATTTT.

The genes are TRBV2 and TRBJ2-2, with 9 bases that match TRBD2. Germline V lookup: CDR1 SNHLY, CDR2 FYNNEI. CDR3 length: 15 amino acids. The V and J ends lost 5 bases and 3 bases, in that order; junction bases with no gene match: 4. This chain's CDR3 is CASSSAGGHTGELFF. The CDR3 DNA follows: TGTGCCAGCAGTTCTGCGGGGGGGCACACCGGGGAGCTGTTTTTT.

The V call is TRBV18, the J call TRBJ2-2; no clear D gene. The germline V and J ends were trimmed by 4 bases and 7 bases, with 22 bases remaining between them. The CDR3 is 17 residues long. Looked up from germline, CDR1 is KGHSH and CDR2 is LQKENI. CDR3 in amino acids: CASSRTGFHNFIGELFF. The CDR3 DNA is TGTGCCAGCTCACGGACCGGGTTCCATAACTTTATCGGGGAGCTGTTTTTT.

This rearrangement joins TRBV6-6 to TRBJ2-7; possibly TRBD2 for D (6 bases). Germline V gives CDR1 MNHNY, CDR2 SVGAGI (reference sequence). V dropped 8 bases and J dropped 2 bases, with 16 bases sitting between them. The CDR3 length is 14 residues. The CDR3 sequence is CASSPSGDAYEQYF. The DNA for the CDR3 is TGTGCCAGCTCACCATCGGGGGACGCCTACGAGCAGTACTTC.

The rearrangement links TRBV5-3 to TRBJ1-5; the D is unclear. TRBV5-3 is treated as an ORF (open reading frame) with a function not yet certain. V gave up 1 base and J gave up 3 bases, with 8 bases separating them. The CDR3 length is 14 residues. Here the CDR3 DNA reads TGTGCCAGAAGCTTGAGCTGGAACAATCAGCCCCAGCATTTT. Its translation is CARSLSWNNQPQHF.

CDR3 sequence: CASSYSGEMAQYF. Here the CDR3 DNA reads TGTGCCAGCAGTTACTCGGGGGAGATGGCGCAGTATTTT. V and J are TRBV6-5 and TRBJ2-3, with D perhaps given as TRBD1 or TRBD2 (5 bases each). The CDR3 is 13 residues long. CDR1 and CDR2 (germline): MNHEY, SVGAGI. The germline V and J ends were trimmed by 0 bases and 10 bases, with 11 bases remaining between them.

CDR3 sequence (DNA): TGCGCCAGCACTGCGACAGGGCCAAATTCACCCCTCCACTTT. Encoded protein: CASTATGPNSPLHF. The V call is TRBV10-2, the J call TRBJ1-6, with 7 bases aligning to TRBD1. CDR1 and CDR2 (germline): WSHSY, SAAADI. V trimming: 7 bases; J trimming: 7 bases; junction bases outside the gene matches: 7. The CDR3 has 14 residues.

This sequence joins TRBV5-4 and TRBJ2-7, with D perhaps matching TRBD1 (5 bases). The V gene's germline CDR1 is SGHNT and CDR2 YYREEE (reference sequence). V shed 9 bases and J shed 7 bases, with 17 bases lying between them. The CDR3 has 12 amino acids. The CDR3 sequence is CATHRQKAEQYF. The CDR3 bases are TGTGCCACCCATCGACAGAAGGCTGAGCAGTACTTC.

The rearrangement uses TRBV29-1 and TRBJ1-2, with 7 bases fitting TRBD1. This CDR3 is built from 14 residues. After removal of 5 bases from V and 6 bases from J, the junction contained 12 bases not matched to a gene. Germline V gene data show CDR1 as SQVTM and CDR2 as ANQGSEA. CDR3 protein: CSVNPTGFVHGYTF. The DNA of the CDR3 is TGCAGCGTTAACCCGACAGGGTTTGTTCATGGCTACACCTTC.

J is TRBJ2-1 and V is TRBV7-3; D gene unclear. The CDR3 runs to 13 residues. The V end was cut by 4 bases, the J end by 5 bases, with 9 bases between. From germline, CDR1 is SGHTA and CDR2 FQGTGA. The CDR3: CASSSTANNEQFF. The CDR3 DNA reads as TGTGCCAGCAGCTCCACAGCTAACAATGAGCAGTTCTTC. Using reference TRBV7-3 and TRBJ2-1 for the parts outside the CDR3, the full variable domain is GAGVSQTPSNKVTEKGKYVELRCDPISGHTALYWYRQSLGQGPEFLIYFQGTGAADDSGLPNDRFFAVRPEGSVSTLKIQRTERGDSAVYLCASSSTANNEQFFGPGTRLTVL.

CDR3 coding DNA: TGTGCCAGCTCACCTTCGGGGCAGGGCCATAGCTCCTATAATTCACCCCTCCACTTT. This codes for CASSPSGQGHSSYNSPLHF. The chain joins TRBV18 to TRBJ1-6; D may be TRBD1 (5 bases). V was cut by 3 bases and J by 0 bases, with 18 bases left in between. Germline V gene lookup returns CDR1 KGHSH and CDR2 LQKENI. The length of the CDR3 is 19 residues.

This chain connects TRBV5-1 to TRBJ2-5, with TRBD2 matching over 9 bases. CDR1 and CDR2 from the germline V gene are SGHRS and YFSETQ. V lost 5 bases to trimming and J lost 2 bases; unmatched junction nucleotides: 10. This CDR3 is built from 16 residues. The CDR3 DNA reads as TGCGCCAGCAGTGTGTCGGCTAGCGGGGCGCAAGAGACCCAGTACTTC. The encoded protein is CASSVSASGAQETQYF.

The chain combines TRBV7-9 with TRBJ2-1, with a weak D call TRBD2 (6 bases). V shed 5 bases and J shed 1 base, with 15 bases lying between them. The CDR3 loop spans 16 amino acids. Germline assignment: CDR1 SEHNR and CDR2 FQNEAQ (reference sequence). In DNA form, the CDR3 reads TGTGCCAGCAGCCCTAGGGGCGGGAAGTCCTACAATGAGCAGTTCTTC. This sequence encodes CASSPRGGKSYNEQFF.

In its sample, this clone was seen once. V and J are TRBV19 and TRBJ2-2, with a tentative D call TRBD1 (6 bases). The CDR3 loop spans 14 amino acids. The germline V gene encodes CDR1 LNHDA and CDR2 SQIVND (reference sequence). Trimming removed 3 bases from V and 6 bases from J, with 11 bases in between. The CDR3 DNA is TGTGCCAGTAGTATTCAAGGGGGATCCGGGGAGCTGTTTTTT. Amino acids: CASSIQGGSGELFF.

Of note for this clone: Distinct nucleotide sequences in the sample also encode this CDR3. The chain is built from TRBV5-1 and TRBJ2-7, with D possibly being TRBD1 (6 bases). The germline CDR1 and CDR2 sequences are SGHRS and YFSETQ. The CDR3 runs to 13 residues. The V end was cut by 0 bases, the J end by 4 bases, with 8 bases between. CDR3 in amino acids: CASSLDRVYEQYF. CDR3 DNA sequence: TGCGCCAGCAGCTTGGACAGGGTGTACGAGCAGTACTTC. Full variable domain (rest looked up from reference TRBV5-1 and TRBJ2-7): KAGVTQTPRYLIKTRGQQVTLSCSPISGHRSVSWYQQTPGQGLQFLFEYFSETQRNKGNFPGRFSGRQFSNSRSEMNVSTLELGDSALYLCASSLDRVYEQYFGPGTRLTVT.

V and J are TRBV18 and TRBJ2-7, with D possibly being TRBD1 or TRBD2 (6 bases each). From germline, CDR1 is KGHSH and CDR2 LQKENI. The CDR3 is made up of 15 amino acids. The ends were cut back, 3 bases at V and 2 bases at J, with 14 bases in the middle. The CDR3 nucleotides read TGTGCCAGCTCACCCGCGGGGACACGAACCTACGAGCAGTACTTC. Translating gives CASSPAGTRTYEQYF.

V gene TRBV7-9 combines with J gene TRBJ2-7, with 8 bases matching TRBD1. Germline CDR1 is SEHNR and CDR2 is FQNEAQ (reference sequence). J was trimmed by 2 bases and V by 1 base; bases with no gene match: 4. CDR3 size: 15 residues. CDR3: CASSLEQGVAYEQYF. The CDR3 region has the DNA TGTGCCAGCAGCTTAGAACAGGGGGTGGCCTACGAGCAGTACTTC.